These 12 T cell receptor beta chains were sequenced from one sample in a study of tissue T cells after allogeneic stem cell transplantation. Generated by immunoSEQ multiplex PCR, the TCRdb table keeps only in-frame clones and is missing some. The repertoire holds around 2,400 clones, with about three fifths as singletons. The sample was gut tissue. Receptor source: a female BALB/c mouse in good health. Mice of this strain are of MHC haplotype H2-d.

A note on this clone: Any gene name here is a mouse gene name. The read terminates 1 residue before the CDR3 end, so the remaining end is supplied by the germline J gene. The genes are TRBV13-1 and TRBJ1-6, with TRBD1 matching over 8 bases. TRBJ1-6 is designated an ORF whose function remains uncertain. CDR3 length: 15 residues. With V trimmed by 3 bases and J by 8 bases, 7 bases remained unmatched. The V gene's germline CDR1 is NSHNY and CDR2 SYGAGN. The chain's CDR3 is CASSGTGRRDSPLYF. Incomplete CDR3 DNA: TGTGCCAGCAGTGGGACAGGGAGAAGGGATTCGCCCCTCTAC.

With regard to this clone: Gene names refer to mouse genes. CDR3 bases read: TGTGCCAGCAGTGGGGACGGTTACTATGCTGAGCAGTTC. Residues: CASSGDGYYAEQF. The entire CDR3 is CASSGDGYYAEQFF. V gene TRBV13-3 combines with J gene TRBJ2-1; tentatively, D is TRBD1 or TRBD2 (5 bases each). The read stops 1 residue short of the end of the CDR3; the missing end is completed from the germline J gene. Germline V gene data show CDR1 as NNHDY and CDR2 as SYVADS. With 3 bases removed from V and 2 bases from J, the gap between germline ends came to 9 bases. This CDR3 is built from 14 residues.

Comment on this clone: Gene names are mouse gene names. The observed sequence ends 1 residue before the CDR3 terminus, with the missing tail filled in from the germline J gene. The chain carries TRBV1 and TRBJ2-5; the match to TRBD2 covers 10 bases. This CDR3 contains 16 residues. V lost 4 bases and J lost 1; bases outside the gene matches: 5. Germline V gives CDR1 NSQYPW, CDR2 LRSPGD (reference sequence). Incomplete CDR3 DNA: TGCACCTGCAGTGGAAGGACTGGGGGTCACCAAGACACCCAGTAC. Amino acid sequence: CTCSGRTGGHQDTQY. The CDR3 in its entirety is CTCSGRTGGHQDTQYF.

Of note for this clone: Gene names follow the mouse nomenclature. The CDR3 goes on 1 residue after the read ends, and that part is filled in from the germline J gene. The rearrangement joins TRBV2 to TRBJ2-5; D gene unclear. Germline loops: CDR1 LGHNA, CDR2 YSYQKL. V lost 0 bases and J 0 bases, leaving 4 bases between the germline ends. There are 14 residues in the CDR3. Incomplete CDR3 DNA: TGTGCCAGCAGCCAAGAGAGTAACCAAGACACCCAGTAC. Its translation is CASSQESNQDTQY. The full CDR3 is CASSQESNQDTQYF.

Notes on this clone: The gene symbols are mouse symbols. The read terminates 1 residue before the CDR3 end, so the remaining end is supplied by the germline J gene. The chain joins TRBV13-1 to TRBJ2-4, with TRBD2 identical over 12 bases. V was clipped by 5 bases and J by 7 bases; unmatched bases: 8. The CDR3 extends over 15 amino acids. The V gene's germline CDR1 is NSHNY and CDR2 SYGAGN. The covered CDR3 bases are TGTGCCAGCAGGGACTGGGGGGGGCGCGGGGACACCTTGTAC. Protein sequence: CASRDWGGRGDTLY. The whole CDR3 is CASRDWGGRGDTLYF.

About this clone itself: Gene names refer to mouse genes. The CDR3 goes on 1 residue after the read ends, and that part is filled in from the germline J gene. The chain couples TRBV17 to TRBJ1-4; D is ambiguous. The CDR3 covers 13 residues. Germline CDR1 MNHDT, CDR2 YYDKIL. V was trimmed by 0 bases and J by 4 bases, leaving 3 bases between them. The CDR3 DNA, read in part, is TGTGCTAGCAGTAGAGACAACAACGAAAGATTATTT. This sequence encodes CASSRDNNERLF. The CDR3 reads in full as CASSRDNNERLFF.

Concerning this clone itself: Gene names are the mouse ones. The read ends 1 residue before the CDR3 terminus; that terminus is restored from the germline J gene. This chain uses TRBV29 with TRBJ1-1; the D gene is possibly TRBD1 (6 bases). The CDR3 spans 14 residues. Trimming pared 5 bases from V and 0 bases from J, leaving 10 bases between. Germline CDR1 and CDR2: MSHET and SYDVDS. The DNA read from the CDR3 is TGTGCTAGCAGTCTGGGACAAGCAAACACAGAAGTCTTC. Translated: CASSLGQANTEVF. In full, the CDR3 reads CASSLGQANTEVFF.

Remarks on this clone: All gene names here are mouse names. The read halts 1 residue ahead of the CDR3 end, with the missing end drawn from the germline J gene. The gene calls are TRBV13-2 and TRBJ2-2; the D gene is possibly TRBD1 (5 bases). The ends were cut back, 0 bases at V and 3 bases at J, with 9 bases in the middle. CDR3 size: 15 residues. The germline CDR1 and CDR2 sequences are NNHNN and SYGAGS (reference sequence). CDR3 protein: CASGDARGDTGQLYF. The covered CDR3 bases are TGTGCCAGCGGTGATGCTAGGGGAGACACCGGGCAGCTCTAC.

A single count supports this clone. Genes and germline come from the mouse. The CDR3 is cut off 1 residue early in the read; its end comes from the germline J gene. The chain links TRBV13-2 to TRBJ2-2, with TRBD2 as a possible D gene (7 bases). This CDR3 is 15 amino acids long. Per germline, CDR1 NNHNN and CDR2 SYGAGS (reference sequence). Trimming removed 0 bases at V and 3 bases at J, with 9 bases between. The sequenced CDR3 bases are TGTGCCAGCGGTGATGAGGGGGGGGACACCGGGCAGCTCTAC. Residues: CASGDEGGDTGQLY. The full CDR3 reads CASGDEGGDTGQLYF.

This clone came up a few times. Gene names are mouse gene names. The missing CDR3 end, 1 residue past where the read stops, is filled in from the germline J gene. The V call is TRBV19, the J call TRBJ1-4; 8 bases are shared with TRBD1. The CDR3 sequence is 14 residues long. V lost 4 bases, J lost 3 bases, and 2 bases stayed unmatched. Germline-derived CDR1 and CDR2 are FNHDT and SITEND (reference sequence). The sequenced part of the CDR3 DNA is TGTGCCAGCAGTCGGACAGGGCCCAACGAAAGATTATTT. Its protein product is CASSRTGPNERLF. The whole CDR3 protein is CASSRTGPNERLFF.

Details on this clone: Gene names and germline refer to mouse. The observed sequence ends 1 residue before the CDR3 terminus, with the missing tail filled in from the germline J gene. V usage is TRBV1 and J usage is TRBJ1-1, with 9 bases matching TRBD1. This CDR3 spans 14 amino acids. The trim removed 6 bases at V and 0 bases at J, leaving 2 bases unmatched. Germline V gene data show CDR1 as NSQYPW and CDR2 as LRSPGD (reference sequence). CDR3 DNA (partial): TGCACCTGCAGGGGACAGGGCGCAAACACAGAAGTCTTC. It translates to CTCRGQGANTEVF. The entire CDR3 reads CTCRGQGANTEVFF.

In the case of this clone: Mouse gene names and germline throughout. The read finishes 1 residue shy of the CDR3 end, and the germline J gene is used to complete it. The J gene is TRBJ2-7, the V gene TRBV2; possible D gene TRBD1, 6 bases. The germline V gene has CDR1 LGHNA and CDR2 YSYQKL. This CDR3 has 12 amino acids. Trimming pared 0 bases from V and 6 bases from J, leaving 6 bases between. CDR3 sequence reads: CASSQDRGEQYF. CDR3 DNA, as far as it was read: TGTGCCAGCAGCCAAGACAGGGGTGAACAGTAC.